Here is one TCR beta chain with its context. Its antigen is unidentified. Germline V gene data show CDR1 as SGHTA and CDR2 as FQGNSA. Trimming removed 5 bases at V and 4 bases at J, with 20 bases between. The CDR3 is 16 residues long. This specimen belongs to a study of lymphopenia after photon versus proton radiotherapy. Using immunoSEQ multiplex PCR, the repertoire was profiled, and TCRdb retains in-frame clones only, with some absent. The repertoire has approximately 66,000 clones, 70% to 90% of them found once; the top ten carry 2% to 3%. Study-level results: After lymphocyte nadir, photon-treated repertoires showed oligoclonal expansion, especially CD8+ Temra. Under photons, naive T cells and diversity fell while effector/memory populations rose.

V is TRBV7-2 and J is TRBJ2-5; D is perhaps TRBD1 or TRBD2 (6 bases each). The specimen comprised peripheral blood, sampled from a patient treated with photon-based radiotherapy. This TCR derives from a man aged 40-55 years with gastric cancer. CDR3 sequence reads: CASSALSSGAGETQYF. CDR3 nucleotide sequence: TGTGCCAGCAGCGCCCTCAGTTCGGGGGCAGGAGAGACCCAGTACTTC.